What follows describes a single TCR beta chain. Antigen: not known. The data were produced by immunoSEQ multiplex PCR, yet TCRdb's version contains in-frame clones alone and is incomplete. The repertoire has about 34,000 clones, just under 97% of them found once; the top ten carry under 0.2%. The record originates from a study of circulating and synovial CD4+ cells in juvenile arthritis. Study-wide findings and caveats: Circulating pathogenic-like lymphocytes shared a substantially higher fraction of CDR3 sequences with synovium than bulk blood. Circulating pathogenic-like and bulk T cells looked alike by Vbeta family usage. Bulk blood CD4 samples held at least an order of magnitude more or fewer genomes than CPL. Shared-clonotype fractions with synovium likely underestimate full repertoire overlap.

The germline V and J ends were trimmed by 0 bases and 11 bases, with 14 bases remaining between them. CDR1 MNHEY and CDR2 SVGAGI come from the germline V gene. The CDR3 spans 15 residues. This clonotype was sampled from a human donor with juvenile idiopathic arthritis. This chain uses TRBV6-5 with TRBJ1-6; D gene uncertain. Source material: CD4+ T cells from blood. The CDR3 bases are TGTGCCAGCAGTTACTCCTCGGGGAGGGTCGCACCCCTCCACTTT. This codes for CASSYSSGRVAPLHF.